The 10 T cell receptor beta chains reported below all come from one sample, sequenced in a study of blood T cells in healthy people across ages (dated by TCRdb to 2015 to 2017). The method behind the library was 5' RACE. Sequencing used an Illumina HiSeq 2500. The second PCR ran for roughly 7 to 11 cycles and used a J-beta primer mix along with a sample-barcoded 5' primer. TCRdb itself trimmed the public reads at Q25 with fastp, ran MiXCR and retained productive beta chains. Identical CDR3 proteins give one entry, which carries the most common genes and DNA. A total of some 900,000 distinct CDR3 sequences appear in this sample, under 30% of them only once. Roughly 17% of the sample goes to the ten largest clones. Input material: blood. The receptors were sampled from a woman aged 80 or older in good health.

Notes on this clonotype: This could be a read error, since a much larger clone is one nucleotide away. The CDR3 reads CSARDRGLSTDTQYF. As DNA, the CDR3 is TGCAGTGCTAGAGACAGAGGATTAAGCACAGATACGCAGTATTTT. The V call is TRBV20-1, the J call TRBJ2-3; unclear D gene. Between the trimmed V and J ends, which lost 0 bases and 0 bases, there was a span of 10 bases. CDR1 is DFQATT and CDR2 is SNEGSKA in the germline V gene (reference sequence). The CDR3 contains 15 residues.

As to this clonotype: A much larger clonotype is one base distant, so this may be a read error. The chain carries TRBV29-1 and TRBJ2-5; D remains unclear. Germline V gives CDR1 SQVTM, CDR2 ANQGSEA. The CDR3 spans 11 residues. DNA of the CDR3: TGCAGCGTTGGAGGCCAAGAGACCCAGCACTTC. Amino acids: CSVGGQETQHF.

In its sample, this clonotype was seen many times. The chain carries TRBV20-1 and TRBJ2-5; 7 bases are a match to TRBD1. Germline assignment: CDR1 DFQATT and CDR2 SNEGSKA (reference sequence). The CDR3 spans 11 residues. V trimming: 3 bases; J trimming: 8 bases; junction bases outside the gene matches: 3. This CDR3 is CSASGTATQYF. CDR3 nucleotides: TGCAGTGCTAGTGGGACAGCTACCCAGTACTTC.

Many counts were recorded for this clonotype. A read error may produce the germline difference seen at one junction end. V and J are TRBV7-2 and TRBJ2-3; a possible D gene is TRBD2 (6 bases). The germline CDR1 and CDR2 sequences are SGHTA and FQGNSA. The CDR3 has 14 amino acids. The CDR3 loop is CASRLAVLTDTQYF. The DNA of the CDR3 is TGTGCCAGCAGGTTAGCGGTCCTCACAGATACGCAGTATTTT. Full variable domain (rest looked up from reference TRBV7-2 and TRBJ2-3): GAGVSQSPSNKVTEKGKDVELRCDPISGHTALYWYRQSLGQGLEFLIYFQGNSAPDKSGLPSDRFSAERTGGSVSTLTIQRTQQEDSAVYLCASRLAVLTDTQYFGPGTRLTVL.

This clonotype has only a few counts. One base away lies a much larger clone, so this may be a sequencing read error. The rearrangement joins TRBV5-1 to TRBJ2-1, with TRBD1 matching 12 bases. V lost 3 bases to trimming and J lost 8 bases; unmatched junction nucleotides: 3. CDR1 is SGHRS, CDR2 YFSETQ, per germline. CDR3 size: 14 residues. CDR3 sequence: CASSWGQGAYEQFF. The CDR3 DNA sequence: TGCGCCAGCAGCTGGGGACAGGGGGCGTATGAGCAGTTCTTC.

Remarks on this clonotype: A much bigger clone sits one base away, suggesting this may be a read error. J is TRBJ2-2 and V is TRBV20-1; 8 positions agree with TRBD2. The V and J ends lost 6 bases and 7 bases, in that order; junction bases with no gene match: 10. CDR1 DFQATT and CDR2 SNEGSKA come from the germline V gene (reference sequence). The CDR3 runs 14 residues. The CDR3 here is CSAKTGGVRGELFF. In nucleotides, the CDR3 is TGCAGTGCCAAAACCGGGGGGGTTCGCGGGGAGCTGTTTTTT.

This clonotype was counted many times. The chain has TRBV4-3 and TRBJ2-3, with TRBD2 matching over 9 bases. This CDR3 contains 16 residues. V shed 0 bases and J 8 bases; nucleotides not matched to a gene: 9. The germline V gene has CDR1 LGHNA and CDR2 YSLEER. The CDR3: CASSQDHGGGAVTQYF. CDR3 bases: TGCGCCAGCAGCCAAGATCATGGCGGGGGGGCAGTTACGCAGTATTTT.

This clonotype was detected ten times or more. The chain links TRBV7-9 to TRBJ2-1; 9 bases agree with TRBD1. Trimming took 8 bases from V and 5 from J; bases not matched to a gene: 7. Germline V gene sequence: CDR1 SEHNR, CDR2 FQNEAQ (reference sequence). The CDR3 runs 14 residues. CDR3 region: CASGGQGIHNEQFF. The CDR3, as DNA: TGTGCCAGCGGGGGACAGGGAATACACAATGAGCAGTTCTTC.

This clonotype has more than one count but fewer than ten. J is TRBJ2-7 and V is TRBV6-5; D might be TRBD2 (5 bases). Germline V CDR1 and CDR2: MNHEY, SVGAGI. Trimming took 0 bases from V and 6 from J, leaving 9 bases between them. The CDR3 length is 13 residues. The CDR3 here is CASSYSQRGEQYF. Here the CDR3 DNA reads TGTGCCAGCAGTTACTCTCAACGGGGCGAGCAGTACTTC.

This clonotype appeared once. The V and J genes are TRBV20-1 and TRBJ1-1; D is ambiguous. V was trimmed by 0 bases and J by 1 base, leaving 9 bases between them. This CDR3 has 14 residues. Germline-derived CDR1 and CDR2 are DFQATT and SNEGSKA (reference sequence). The CDR3 coding sequence is TGCAGTGCTAGAGATTCCGCCAGGAACACTGAAGCTTTCTTT. Translated: CSARDSARNTEAFF.